The 32 T cell receptor beta chains in this list originate from one sample, sequenced in a study of glioma-infiltrating T cells. Using RNA template, CDR3s of TCR alpha and beta were amplified with iRepertoire arm-PCR. TCRdb re-analysed the multiplex PCR reads in MiXCR, keeping a single row per CDR3 protein. The sample shows 100,000 to 150,000 distinct CDR3 sequences, around a quarter of them seen only once. Sequencing was performed on glioma tissue, nonneoplastic brain tissue, or PBMCs (not recorded which). The source is a human donor with low-grade glioma or glioblastoma, undergoing nonglioma brain surgery, or in good health (not recorded which).

This clonotype was seen a few times. V is TRBV7-2 and J is TRBJ1-2; a weak D match, TRBD1 (5 bases). CDR1 SGHTA and CDR2 FQGNSA come from the germline V gene. Trimming cost V 3 bases and J 8 bases, with 16 bases left between them. The CDR3 extends over 14 amino acids. CDR3 amino acids: CASSFPRQTWGYTF. CDR3 coding DNA: TGTGCCAGCAGCTTTCCGCGACAGACTTGGGGCTACACCTTC.

This clonotype occurred a few times. The chain combines TRBV7-9 with TRBJ2-2; 11 bases are shared with TRBD2. The J segment lost 1 base and the V segment lost 6 bases, leaving 4 bases of the junction unmatched. Germline V CDR1 and CDR2: SEHNR, FQNEAQ (reference sequence). The CDR3 length is 16 residues. The CDR3 bases are TGTGCCAGCAGGGGGGGACTAGCGGAGAACACCGGGGAGCTGTTTTTT. Translated, it gives CASRGGLAENTGELFF.

In its sample, this clonotype was seen a few times. The chain carries TRBV29-1 and TRBJ2-1, with D perhaps TRBD2 (6 bases). CDR1 SQVTM and CDR2 ANQGSEA come from the germline V gene. The CDR3 sequence is 16 residues long. Trimming removed 1 base at V and 6 bases at J, with 19 bases between. In DNA form, the CDR3 reads TGCAGCGTTGAAGGTAGAGAAGGCGCGGGGATCAATGAGCAGTTCTTC. This encodes CSVEGREGAGINEQFF.

This clonotype has more than one count but fewer than ten. This sequence joins TRBV20-1 and TRBJ2-5, with D perhaps assigned TRBD1 or TRBD2 (6 bases each). Trimming took 1 base from V and 4 from J, leaving 13 bases between them. The CDR3 consists of 14 residues. Germline values: CDR1 DFQATT, CDR2 SNEGSKA (reference sequence). The CDR3 sequence: CSARGGKGGETQYF. The CDR3 coding sequence is TGCAGTGCTAGAGGGGGGAAGGGGGGAGAGACCCAGTACTTC.

In this sample, this clonotype turned up a few times. The chain couples TRBV29-1 to TRBJ1-5; 9 nucleotides align to TRBD1. J lost 6 bases, V lost 6 bases, and 6 bases had no gene match. The CDR3 is 13 residues long. Germline V gene data show CDR1 as SQVTM and CDR2 as ANQGSEA. The CDR3 loop is CSVTGGAGQPQHF. In nucleotides, the CDR3 is TGCAGCGTAACAGGGGGCGCGGGTCAGCCCCAGCATTTT.

The chain is built from TRBV6-1 and TRBJ2-2; TRBD1 agrees at 8 bases. This CDR3 has 15 residues. The V gene end was trimmed by 5 bases and the J gene end by 1 base; junction bases not matched to a gene: 3. CDR1 and CDR2 (germline): MNHNS, SASEGT. DNA of the CDR3: TGTGCCAGCAGTCAGGGGGCCCTGAACACCGGGGAGCTGTTTTTT. Protein product: CASSQGALNTGELFF.

This sequence joins TRBV6-1 and TRBJ2-7; D is perhaps TRBD2 (5 bases). Trimming pared 5 bases from V and 3 bases from J, leaving 11 bases between. CDR3 length: 13 residues. Looked up from germline, CDR1 is MNHNS and CDR2 is SASEGT. As DNA, the CDR3 is TGTGCCAGCAGTCCGGTTGCGGGCTACGAGCAGTACGTC. It translates to CASSPVAGYEQYV.

The chain combines TRBV20-1 with TRBJ2-5, with 11 positions matching TRBD2. Germline CDR1 and CDR2: DFQATT and SNEGSKA (reference sequence). CDR3 length: 15 amino acids. V lost 3 bases, J lost 3 bases, and 6 bases stayed unmatched. The CDR3 DNA is TGCAGTGCTAGGGGACTAGCGGCCCCCGAAGAGACCCAGTACTTC. The encoded protein is CSARGLAAPEETQYF.

This clonotype was counted a few times. The chain employs TRBV10-2 and TRBJ2-1; no reliable D call. Trimming removed 1 base at V and 3 bases at J, with 10 bases between. Germline V CDR1 and CDR2: WSHSY, SAAADI. The CDR3 is made up of 15 amino acids. CDR3: CASSEFGPNYNEQFF. DNA for the CDR3: TGCGCCAGCAGTGAGTTCGGACCAAACTACAATGAGCAGTTCTTC.

This clonotype was picked up a small number of times. V is TRBV4-1 and J is TRBJ2-7; unclear D gene. This CDR3 contains 14 residues. CDR1 and CDR2 from the germline V gene are MGHRA and YSYEKL. The germline V and J ends were trimmed by 0 bases and 0 bases, with 6 bases remaining between them. The CDR3 spells CASSQDERSYEQYV. The CDR3 DNA reads TGCGCCAGCAGCCAAGATGAGCGCTCCTACGAGCAGTACGTC.

V gene TRBV20-1 combines with J gene TRBJ2-1, with 10 positions matching TRBD2. This CDR3 spans 16 amino acids. J was trimmed by 2 bases and V by 3 bases; bases with no gene match: 7. Germline values: CDR1 DFQATT, CDR2 SNEGSKA (reference sequence). The DNA for the CDR3 is TGCAGTGCTAGTAGAACTAGCGGGGCGACCTACAATGAGCAGTTCTTC. Its protein is CSASRTSGATYNEQFF.

The V gene is TRBV6-5, the J gene TRBJ1-1, with D tentatively TRBD1 (5 bases). V lost 2 bases, J lost 3 bases, and 16 bases lay in between. The CDR3 loop spans 16 amino acids. Germline CDR1 reads MNHEY; CDR2 reads SVGAGI. The CDR3 DNA reads as TGTGCCAGCAGTTACGGGACTCTCCCTTGGGACACTGAAGCTTTCTTT. Its translation: CASSYGTLPWDTEAFF.

This clonotype was observed a few times. The chain has TRBV18 and TRBJ2-7; D is uncertain. This CDR3 region has 13 residues. Trimming took off 3 bases at V and 6 bases at J, with 12 bases between the two ends. Germline V CDR1 and CDR2: KGHSH, LQKENI. The CDR3 coding sequence is TGTGCCAGCTCACCGCTAAAGGATGGCGAGCAGTACGTC. This translates into CASSPLKDGEQYV.

The chain joins TRBV11-2 to TRBJ2-7; D not resolved. The germline CDR1 and CDR2 sequences are SGHAT and FQNNGV. The CDR3 is 13 residues long. Trimming pared 1 base from V and 4 bases from J, leaving 8 bases between. The CDR3 is CASSLGLGYEQYV. The DNA of the CDR3 is TGTGCCAGCAGCTTAGGTCTCGGTTACGAGCAGTACGTC.

The sample holds many counts of this clonotype. CDR3 region: CASRVSQETQYF. As DNA, the CDR3 is TGTGCCAGCAGGGTGAGCCAGGAGACCCAGTACTTC. The gene calls are TRBV7-2 and TRBJ2-5; D remains unclear. The length of the CDR3 is 12 residues. Trimming removed 6 bases at V and 5 bases at J, with 10 bases between. In germline, CDR1 is SGHTA, CDR2 FQGNSA.

The V call is TRBV18, the J call TRBJ1-2, with D possibly TRBD1 on 5 matching bases. Germline-derived CDR1 and CDR2 are KGHSH and LQKENI. V was clipped by 6 bases and J by 7 bases, with 18 bases between them. This CDR3 contains 14 residues. CDR3 nucleotide sequence: TGTGCCAGCTCGCTAACCGGGGAAAGGGGTGGCTACACCTTC. Translating gives CASSLTGERGGYTF.

The genes are TRBV10-3 and TRBJ1-1; D perhaps matches TRBD1 (6 bases). The CDR3 spans 14 residues. Trimming took off 10 bases at V and 1 base at J, with 16 bases between the two ends. The germline gives CDR1 ENHRY, CDR2 SYGVKD. CDR3 residues: CATLGGQGNTEAFF. Here the CDR3 DNA reads TGTGCCACCTTAGGGGGGCAGGGGAACACTGAAGCTTTCTTT.

The chain carries TRBV7-8 and TRBJ2-7, with a weak D call TRBD1 (6 bases). Germline assignment: CDR1 SGHVS and CDR2 FQNEAQ. Trimming stripped 5 bases from V and 2 bases from J, with 13 bases between. The CDR3 totals 14 residues. In DNA, the CDR3 is TGTGCCAGCAGCCCAGGTCGGACAGCCTACGAGCAGTACGTC. As protein: CASSPGRTAYEQYV.

This chain links TRBV19 with TRBJ1-1; D unresolved. The CDR3 sequence is 14 residues long. Germline V CDR1 and CDR2: LNHDA, SQIVND (reference sequence). V lost 5 bases to trimming and J lost 1 base, with 11 bases between them. CDR3 sequence reads: CASSDRRGNTEAFF. CDR3 in DNA: TGTGCCAGTAGTGACCGGCGAGGGAACACTGAAGCTTTCTTT.

Comments on this clonotype: With a much larger clone just one base away, this may be a read error. This rearrangement joins TRBV19 to TRBJ1-5; D is unresolved. The CDR3 runs 14 residues. Germline CDR1 LNHDA, CDR2 SQIVND (reference sequence). Written as DNA, the CDR3 is TGTGCCAGTAGTCCCCGGGATCCGAGGTGGCCCCAGAATTTT. It encodes CASSPRDPRWPQNF. Combining the CDR3 with reference TRBV19 and TRBJ1-5 gives the whole variable domain DGGITQSPKYLFRKEGQNVTLSCEQNLNHDAMYWYRQDPGQGLRLIYYSQIVNDFQKGDIAEGYSVSREKKESFPLTVTSAQKNPTAFYLCASSPRDPRWPQNFGDGTRLSIL.

This clonotype was recorded at least ten times. This sequence joins TRBV27 and TRBJ2-3, with unresolved D. V gave up 6 bases and J gave up 6 bases, with 7 bases separating them. CDR1 and CDR2 from the germline V gene are MNHEY and SMNVEV (reference sequence). This CDR3 is built from 11 residues. The chain's CDR3 is CASRQMDTQYF. DNA for the CDR3: TGTGCCAGCAGGCAGATGGATACGCAGTATTTT.

Turning to this clonotype: Germline is not matched at one junction end, which may reflect a read error. V usage is TRBV5-5 and J usage is TRBJ1-5; 7 bases map to TRBD1. Germline CDR1 and CDR2: SGHKS and YYEKEE (reference sequence). CDR3 length: 15 amino acids. The CDR3 spells CASSPTGYSNQLQHF. The CDR3 DNA follows: TGTGCCAGCAGCCCGACAGGGTATAGCAATCAGCTCCAGCATTTT.

The chain employs TRBV6-6 and TRBJ2-3; D ambiguous. Germline assignment: CDR1 MNHNY and CDR2 SVGAGI (reference sequence). The CDR3 length is 17 residues. Trimming stripped 0 bases from V and 0 bases from J, with 13 bases between. The chain's CDR3 is CASSYSRTIPSTDTQYF. In DNA form, the CDR3 reads TGTGCCAGCAGTTACTCGCGGACGATTCCTAGCACAGATACGCAGTATTTT.

The V call is TRBV14, the J call TRBJ2-3; tentatively, D is TRBD1 (5 bases). CDR3 length: 13 amino acids. Germline V CDR1 and CDR2: SGHDN, FVKESK. V shed 7 bases and J shed 3 bases, with 11 bases lying between them. The CDR3 loop reads CASNGAWTDTQYF. CDR3 nucleotide sequence: TGTGCCAGCAATGGGGCTTGGACAGATACGCAGTATTTT.

The chain links TRBV3-1 to TRBJ2-7, with 7 bases aligning to TRBD1. The CDR3 runs 13 residues. V lost 0 bases to trimming and J lost 8 bases; unmatched junction nucleotides: 4. Germline assignment: CDR1 LGHDT and CDR2 YNNKEL (reference sequence). Here the CDR3 reads CASSQDLRGQQYV. The CDR3 DNA follows: TGTGCCAGCAGCCAAGATCTAAGGGGGCAGCAGTACGTC.

The CDR3, as DNA: TGTGCCAGCAGGTCAGAGCGGGGTCCCTCCTACAATGAGCAGTTCTTC. Protein product: CASRSERGPSYNEQFF. The V and J genes are TRBV7-7 and TRBJ2-1, with 7 nucleotides matching TRBD2. Germline CDR1 SSHAT, CDR2 FNYEAQ (reference sequence). The ends lost 6 bases at V and 0 bases at J; junction bases unmatched: 8. CDR3 size: 16 residues.

The count of this clonotype is one. In this CDR3 the conserved last residue, phenylalanine or tryptophan, is missing, so a read error is likely. V is TRBV4-1 and J is TRBJ1-1; 10 bases line up with TRBD1. There are 17 residues in the CDR3. V lost 1 base and J lost 0; bases outside the gene matches: 5. Germline CDR1 and CDR2: MGHRA and YSYEKL. In DNA form, the CDR3 reads TGCGCCAGCAGCCAAGTCCCGGGACAGGGGATGAACACTGAAGCTTTCCTT. It yields the protein CASSQVPGQGMNTEAFL.

This clonotype was recorded a few times. This chain uses TRBV4-2 with TRBJ2-1; D gene uncertain. The germline CDR1 and CDR2 sequences are LGHNA and YNFKEQ. The CDR3 runs to 14 residues. V was clipped by 1 base and J by 6 bases, with 10 bases between them. The CDR3 sequence is CASSQAFSPNEQFF. The CDR3 nucleotides are TGTGCCAGCAGCCAAGCTTTTTCTCCCAATGAGCAGTTCTTC.

For this clonotype: This may be a read error, as it is one base from a much larger clone. CDR3 sequence (DNA): TGTGCCAGCAGCCCTGAACAGGGGAACGCTAATGAAAAACTGTTTTTT. This sequence encodes CASSPEQGNANEKLFF. The chain combines TRBV6-2 or TRBV6-3 with TRBJ1-4; 7 nucleotides align to TRBD1. Trimming at V came to 6 bases and at J to 3 bases, leaving 10 bases not matched to a gene. The CDR3 length is 16 residues. Per the germline V gene, CDR1 is MNHEY and CDR2 is SVGEGT.

This clonotype appeared a few times. The chain recombines TRBV11-2 with TRBJ2-3, with TRBD1 identical over 10 bases. This CDR3 has 15 residues. The germline V gene has CDR1 SGHAT and CDR2 FQNNGV. Losses at the gene ends were 5 bases for V and 6 bases for J; bases not matched to a gene: 8. DNA for the CDR3: TGTGCCAGCAGCCTCGACAGGGGGCGTTTGGATACGCAGTATTTT. It yields the protein CASSLDRGRLDTQYF. Variable domain in full (rest from reference TRBV11-2 and TRBJ2-3): EAGVAQSPRYKIIEKRQSVAFWCNPISGHATLYWYQQILGQGPKLLIQFQNNGVVDDSQLPKDRFSAERLKGVDSTLKIQPAKLEDSAVYLCASSLDRGRLDTQYFGPGTRLTVL.

The chain links TRBV2 to TRBJ2-7; the D gene is possibly TRBD1 (6 bases). Between the trimmed V and J ends, which lost 7 bases and 7 bases, there was a span of 14 bases. The CDR3 consists of 12 residues. Germline lookup yields CDR1 SNHLY and CDR2 FYNNEI. In DNA, the CDR3 is TGTGCCAGCACCGGACAGACTGGAGAGCAGTACGTC. Its translation: CASTGQTGEQYV.

This chain connects TRBV2 to TRBJ1-5, with D uncertain. Trimming pared 2 bases from V and 4 bases from J, leaving 9 bases between. CDR3 length: 14 residues. Germline CDR1 SNHLY, CDR2 FYNNEI. The CDR3 coding sequence is TGTGCCAGCAGTGAACGGTCGGGAAATCAGCCCCAGCATTTT. Translation gives CASSERSGNQPQHF.